This T cell receptor beta chain was sequenced during a study of blood T cell repertoires in COVID-19. Whole-study context: PBMCs, B-cell-depleted T cells, or T cells provided the cDNA or gDNA that made up the material.

Germline loops: CDR1 MGHRA, CDR2 YSYEKL. This CDR3 is built from 15 residues. Trimming left V 4 bases short and J 6 bases short, with 16 bases between. In the authors' methods: Reference gene primer amplification gave nucleated cell count estimates. The protocol was immunoSEQ multiplex PCR, while the TCRdb copy is restricted to in-frame clones and leaves out a portion. That table gives V, J and clone size, and the DNA gave D and trimming. Of 150,000 to 200,000 clones in the sample, approximately 80% are singletons; the top ten hold about 15%. Adults between about 18 and 89 years of age took part from about two dozen US areas.

The specimen was PBMCs or T cells enriched from blood (not recorded which). The TCR originated in a man aged 50 to 59 who had recovered from COVID-19. The chain joins TRBV4-1 to TRBJ2-1; D is possibly TRBD1 (6 bases). The CDR3 DNA reads TGCGCCAGCAGCCTTTCCGGGACACCGGTCAATGAGCAGTTCTTC. Translated, it gives CASSLSGTPVNEQFF.